The clone carrying this TCR beta chain showed up just a few times. Its antigen is not known. This sample was included in a study of T cells in localized non-small cell lung cancer. Overall study findings and caveats: Sequencing covered just one tumor region, so heterogeneity cannot be ruled out. The appearance of a median roughly 58 of the top 100 tumor clones was seen in adjacent lung. Among the tissues sampled, uninvolved adjacent lung had the highest T cell clonality, above tumor.

This CDR3 comprises 13 residues. Trimming removed 3 bases from V and 0 bases from J, with 6 bases in between. Germline CDR1 is MNHEY and CDR2 is SMNVEV (reference sequence). Data came from immunoSEQ multiplex PCR; TCRdb stores just in-frame clones and leaves some out. The data hold about 78,000 clones, with 84% observed a single time. The TCR originated in a man aged 40-75 years with stage I lung adenocarcinoma. The V call is TRBV27, the J call TRBJ2-7; D is uncertain. This material consisted of peripheral blood, taken before any cancer treatment. The CDR3 loop reads CASSFAFSYEQYF. The CDR3 region has the DNA TGTGCCAGCAGTTTCGCCTTCTCCTACGAGCAGTACTTC.